Given below is one TCR beta chain in context. Its cognate antigen has yet to be identified. Base qualities are not at hand, and no much larger clone is one base apart. The entry originates in a study of blood T cell repertoires in COVID-19 (dated by TCRdb to 2020 to 2022). Regarding the study in general: Samples covering the acute and convalescent phases of COVID-19 were provided by collaborators in the United States, Italy and Spain. The prospective study material was composed of cDNA or gDNA derived from T cells, B-cell-depleted T cells, or PBMCs. A freely available public database, intended as a resource for researchers studying the immune response to SARS-CoV-2, is where the repertoires were released. Where available, HLA class I and class II types were taken from metadata supplied by the sample provider and were not determined by assay-based typing. Samples were obtained from the ongoing ImmuneRACE study (first 160 participants) and from 1,254 subjects provided by 6 global collaborators. A de-identified subject ID, COVID-19 status, age in years and sex were almost always included in the sample metadata. The dataset comprised deeply sampled blood TCRbeta repertoires from subjects exposed to, actively infected with, or recovered from COVID-19.

Study-level results and caveats: Clinical and demographic metadata were provided uncurated, with the amount varying by source and participant.

In the prospective study, participants were roughly 18 to 95 years old, resided in under 30 geographic areas of the United States, and were enrolled through a virtual design. To assign participants to cohorts, the prospective study relied on clinical history that participants themselves reported in a screening survey and a study questionnaire. Recovered participants in ImmuneRACE Cohort 3 were defined as having two consecutive negative NP/OP PCR tests, clearance from a healthcare professional, or resolution of symptoms. In the prospective study, mobile phlebotomists collected whole blood, serum and a nasopharyngeal or oropharyngeal swab from each participant. Over a roughly 2-month period, participants in the prospective study had the option of providing additional blood draws and questionnaires. Blood samples from the prospective study were shipped frozen or at room temperature prior to DNA extraction.

The immunoSEQ Assay, a bias-controlled multiplex PCR, was used to amplify TCRbeta CDR3 regions from genomic DNA. Per the authors' processing: Nucleated cell counts per sample were estimated from amplification of reference gene primers within the assay. To quantify the absolute abundance of each unique TCRbeta CDR3 rearrangement, sequence reads were collapsed and filtered. Productive Simpson clonality was computed per sample as the square root of Simpson's diversity index over productive rearrangements. TCRdb mirrors the immuneACCESS table, restricted to in-frame sequences. Some clones are absent from its copies; in checked studies, under half trace to an unresolved V gene, and the reason for the others is unknown. V, J and clone size derive from that table, while D and trimming were established from the DNA sequence. The sample data list a few hundred thousand clones, and around 90% of these were observed just once. The ten largest clonotypes hold about 5% of the sample.

V is cut back by 4 bases and J by 1 base, with 9 bases in the junction unmatched. Measured from the cysteine to the phenylalanine, the CDR3 is 17 residues long. CDR3 DNA only is kept here, 51 bases in frame from base 1. CDR1 LNHDA and CDR2 SQIVND are derived from the germline V gene (reference sequence). Source material: PBMCs or T cells enriched from blood (not recorded which). Recombination connected TRBV19 to TRBJ2-7; 11 of the junction bases match TRBD1. The clonotype comes from a man aged 25-45 years who had recovered from COVID-19. The CDR3 in this case is CASSRYPGQGASYEQYF. In nucleotides, the sequence is TGTGCCAGTAGTAGATACCCCGGACAGGGGGCTTCCTACGAGCAGTACTTC.